This entry is about one TCR beta chain. Its cognate antigen is unknown. Germline V gives CDR1 SGHRS, CDR2 YFSETQ. The CDR3 consists of 15 residues. Trimming stripped 7 bases from V and 3 bases from J, with 19 bases between. Original handling: In the immunoSEQ data, sequences were junction-only and lacked quality scores, so filtering differed. Clones were sequenced by immunoSEQ multiplex PCR, and TCRdb holds only the in-frame ones, with some missing. V and J calls and clone size are as listed in that table; D and trimming were resolved from the DNA. This repertoire shows around 1.1 million clones, 75% to 80% found once; its top ten account for around 0.6%. The sample originates from a study of shared clonotypes between healthy human individuals. Findings and caveats of the study: A few donors held about 5% of naive CD4 clonotypes in common. Larger estimated richness was generally recorded for naive subsets relative to memory subsets.

The sample taken for sequencing was memory CD4+ T cells from PBMCs. As for subset: CD45RA-negative fraction. The V call is TRBV5-1, the J call TRBJ2-5, with D possibly matching TRBD2 (5 bases). The receptor was derived from a man in his late teens or twenties in good health. Some clones in this sample may be carry-over from other donors' samples. The CDR3 spells CASGVTGTNEETQYF. DNA of the CDR3: TGCGCCAGCGGGGTCACGGGAACCAACGAAGAGACCCAGTACTTC.